A selection of T cell receptor beta chains follows, all from one sample in a study of blood T cell repertoires in COVID-19. Repertoires were generated with immunoSEQ multiplex PCR, while TCRdb's copy carries only in-frame clones and drops some. The data hold around 370,000 clones, with 85% to 90% observed a single time. Sequencing was performed on peripheral blood. These receptors were obtained from a woman in her 70s with COVID-19, enrolled during active disease. Each CDR3 is given with its conserved first and last residue. The D gene is left open where the match is weak. Rows give clone size only sometimes, using once, few, many, or a class for an expanded clone.

D	V	size	J	DNA	CDR3
-	TRBV9	-	TRBJ2-7	TGTGCCAGCAGCGTAGTTGAGAGCTCCTACGAGCAGTACTTC	CASSVVESSYEQYF
TRBD1	TRBV10-1	-	TRBJ1-5	TGCGCCAGCAGTGATAAGGCTCGGGACAGCCTTGATAGCAATCAGCCCCAGCATTTT	CASSDKARDSLDSNQPQHF
-	TRBV27	-	TRBJ2-7	TGTGCCAGCAGTTCCGACAGGTACACATACGAGCAGTACTTC	CASSSDRYTYEQYF
-	TRBV21-1	-	TRBJ2-1	TGTGCCAGCTGCTTCAAAAGACGGGGGGGCAGCTTGAATGAGCAGTTCTTC	CASCFKRRGGSLNEQFF
TRBD2	TRBV27	once	TRBJ2-7	TGTGCCAGCAGTTTATCGCTAGCGGGGGCCTACGAGCAGTACTTC	CASSLSLAGAYEQYF
TRBD1	TRBV7-8	-	TRBJ1-1	TGTGCCAGCAGCCTTCGACAGGGGAACACTGAAGCTTTCTTT	CASSLRQGNTEAFF
TRBD1	TRBV4-3	-	TRBJ1-1	TGCGCCAGCAGCCAAGGTCAGGGGGGCGCTGAAGCTTTCTTT	CASSQGQGGAEAFF
TRBD1	TRBV9	once	TRBJ2-7	TGTGCCAGCAGCCCCGGACAGGGAGCCTACGAGCAGTACTTC	CASSPGQGAYEQYF
TRBD1	TRBV27	-	TRBJ1-1	TGTGCCAGCGCGGACAGGGGCATCGGCATGAACACTGAAGCTTTCTTT	CASADRGIGMNTEAFF
-	TRBV9	-	TRBJ1-6	TGTGCCAGCAGCGTAGGAGGGGGGGACTATAATTCACCCCTCCACTTT	CASSVGGGDYNSPLHF
-	TRBV6-5	once	TRBJ1-6	TGTGCCAGCGGACGGTATGGGATCTCGGGATCACCCCTCCACTTT	CASGRYGISGSPLHF
-	TRBV28	-	TRBJ1-2	TGTGCCAGCAGACCCCAGCCAGGGTGGGGCTACACCTTC	CASRPQPGWGYTF
-	TRBV3-1/TRBV3-2	-	TRBJ1-2	TGTGCCAGCAGCCCTTGGACAGATACATATGGCTACACCTTC	CASSPWTDTYGYTF
TRBD1	TRBV11-2	once	TRBJ1-1	TGTGCCAGCAGCCCATGGGGACAGACGAACACTGAAGCTTTCTTT	CASSPWGQTNTEAFF
-	TRBV9	-	TRBJ1-2	TGTGCCAGCACCGCCGGGGAGGGGCGAGGTTATGGCTACACCTTC	CASTAGEGRGYGYTF
TRBD1	TRBV4-3	-	TRBJ1-6	TGCGCCAGCAGCCAAGATATTGGACAGGGGGACTATAATTCACCCCTCCACTTT	CASSQDIGQGDYNSPLHF
-	TRBV7-9	-	TRBJ1-2	TGTGCCAGCAGCCTCAGGGTTGACTATGGCTACACCTTC	CASSLRVDYGYTF
TRBD2	TRBV19	-	TRBJ2-3	TGTGCCAGTAGTATACCGCCGGGACTAGGAGGGAGCACAGATACGCAGTATTTT	CASSIPPGLGGSTDTQYF
-	TRBV9	-	TRBJ1-4	TGTGCCAGCAGCCTTAGCGGGGGCCTGACTAATGAAAAACTGTTTTTT	CASSLSGGLTNEKLFF
-	TRBV7-9	-	TRBJ2-7	TGTGCCAGCAGTATAGAGAGTTGGGGGCACTCCTACGAGCAGTACTTC	CASSIESWGHSYEQYF
-	TRBV4-1	once	TRBJ2-1	TGCGCCAGCAGCCAAGATCTACAGACCGAGCAGTTCTTC	CASSQDLQTEQFF
-	TRBV3-1/TRBV3-2	-	TRBJ1-1	TGTGCCAGCAGCCCTCCCAGTATAAACACTGAAGCTTTCTTT	CASSPPSINTEAFF
-	TRBV3-1/TRBV3-2	-	TRBJ1-1	TGTGCCAGCAGCCAAGAGGGAGGCACTGAAGCTTTCTTT	CASSQEGGTEAFF
-	TRBV19	once	TRBJ1-5	TGTGCCAGTAGTATAGTTGGGGGGAATCAGCCCCAGCATTTT	CASSIVGGNQPQHF
-	TRBV29-1	-	TRBJ1-5	TGCAGCGTTGCTCTGGGGGGTGGTCAGCCCCAGCATTTT	CSVALGGGQPQHF
-	TRBV4-1	-	TRBJ1-3	TGCGCCAGCAGCGAGGCGTCCGGGGGTGGAAACACCATATATTTT	CASSEASGGGNTIYF
-	TRBV5-1	-	TRBJ2-7	TGCGCCAGCAGCTTCAGGGACGAGCAGTACTTC	CASSFRDEQYF
TRBD2	TRBV5-1	once	TRBJ2-7	TGCGCCAGCAGCTTGGGGCCGGGGGGCGAGCAGTACTTC	CASSLGPGGEQYF
TRBD1	TRBV24-1	-	TRBJ2-6	TGTGCCACCAGTGATCCATCCCGGGACAGGGCCTCTGGGGCCAACGTCCTGACTTTC	CATSDPSRDRASGANVLTF
-	TRBV2	-	TRBJ1-1	TGTGCCAGCAGTGAAGCGACCCCAGGGTACACTGAAGCTTTCTTT	CASSEATPGYTEAFF
-	TRBV3-1/TRBV3-2	-	TRBJ2-7	TGTGCCAGCAGCCAAGGACGGGCCTACGAGCAGTACTTC	CASSQGRAYEQYF
TRBD1	TRBV24-1	-	TRBJ2-3	TGTGCCACCAGTGATTCGCCGGGACAGGGAAGCACAGATACGCAGTATTTT	CATSDSPGQGSTDTQYF
-	TRBV2	-	TRBJ2-7	TGTGCCAGCAGTGAACCTCGCTACGAGCAGTACTTC	CASSEPRYEQYF
TRBD2	TRBV5-1	-	TRBJ2-5	TGCGCCAGCAGTACAATAGCGGGAGAGACCCAGTACTTC	CASSTIAGETQYF
TRBD2	TRBV6-6	-	TRBJ2-1	TGTGCCAGCAGCTACCTAAGCGGGGGGGGATACAATGAGCAGTTCTTC	CASSYLSGGGYNEQFF
-	TRBV30	-	TRBJ1-1	TGTGCCTGGGAGCGGATAGTGGCGAAGAACACTGAAGCTTTCTTT	CAWERIVAKNTEAFF
-	TRBV6-5	-	TRBJ1-5	TGTGCCAGCAGTAGGAACAGGAATAGCAATCAGCCCCAGCATTTT	CASSRNRNSNQPQHF
-	TRBV7-6	-	TRBJ2-1	TGTGCCAGCAGCTTAGCGGCCAGCGGCCTCAATGAGCAGTTCTTC	CASSLAASGLNEQFF
TRBD1	TRBV5-1	-	TRBJ1-1	TGCGCCAGCAGCGTACAGGGGTCCCCTGAAGCTTTCTTT	CASSVQGSPEAFF
TRBD1	TRBV7-9	-	TRBJ1-2	TGTGCCAGCAGCCGGGACAGGTTATCGGGCTACACCTTC	CASSRDRLSGYTF
TRBD1	TRBV7-2	once	TRBJ2-2	TGTGCCAGCAGCTTCACCCGGGACAGGGCCGGGACCGGGGAGCTGTTTTTT	CASSFTRDRAGTGELFF
TRBD1	TRBV29-1	-	TRBJ2-5	TGCAGCGTTGATGGGAGCGGGACAGGGGCCCAAGAGACCCAGTACTTC	CSVDGSGTGAQETQYF
-	TRBV24-1	-	TRBJ2-2	TGTGCCACCAGGAAGTTTGCAGCCGGGGAGCTGTTTTTT	CATRKFAAGELFF